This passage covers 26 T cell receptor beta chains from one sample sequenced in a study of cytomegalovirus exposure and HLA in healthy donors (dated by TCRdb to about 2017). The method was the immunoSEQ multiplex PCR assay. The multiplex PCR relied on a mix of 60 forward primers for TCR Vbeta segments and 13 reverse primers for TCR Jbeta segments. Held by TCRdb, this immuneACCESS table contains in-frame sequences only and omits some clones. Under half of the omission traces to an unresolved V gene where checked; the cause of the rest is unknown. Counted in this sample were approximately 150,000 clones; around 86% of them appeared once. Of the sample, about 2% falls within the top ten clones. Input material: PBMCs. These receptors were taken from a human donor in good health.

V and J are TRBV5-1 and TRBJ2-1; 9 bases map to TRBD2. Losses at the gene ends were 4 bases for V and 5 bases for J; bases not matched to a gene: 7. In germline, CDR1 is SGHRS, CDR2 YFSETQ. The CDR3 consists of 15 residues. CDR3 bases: TGCGCCAGCAGCGACGAGCGGGGGGCCCACAATGAGCAGTTCTTC. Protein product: CASSDERGAHNEQFF.

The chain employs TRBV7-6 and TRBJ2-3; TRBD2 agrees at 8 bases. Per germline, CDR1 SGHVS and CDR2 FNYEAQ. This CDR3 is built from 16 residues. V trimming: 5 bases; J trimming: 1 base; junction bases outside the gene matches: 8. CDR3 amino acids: CASSRAGAAGTDTQYF. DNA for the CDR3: TGTGCCAGCAGCCGAGCGGGGGCGGCAGGCACAGATACGCAGTATTTT.

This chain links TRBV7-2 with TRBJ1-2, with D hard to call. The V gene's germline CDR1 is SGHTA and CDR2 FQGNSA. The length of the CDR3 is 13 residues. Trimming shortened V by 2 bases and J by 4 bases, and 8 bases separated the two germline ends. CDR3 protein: CASSLQALYGYTF. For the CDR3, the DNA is TGTGCCAGCAGCTTACAGGCCCTCTATGGCTACACCTTC.

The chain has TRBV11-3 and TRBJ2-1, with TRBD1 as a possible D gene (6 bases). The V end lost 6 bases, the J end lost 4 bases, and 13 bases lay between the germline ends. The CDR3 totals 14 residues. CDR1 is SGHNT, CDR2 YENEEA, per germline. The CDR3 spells CASRDPDSYNEQFF. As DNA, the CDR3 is TGTGCCAGCAGGGACCCGGACAGTTACAATGAGCAGTTCTTC. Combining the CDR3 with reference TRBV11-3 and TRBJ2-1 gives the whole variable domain EAGVVQSPRYKIIEKKQPVAFWCNPISGHNTLYWYLQNLGQGPELLIRYENEEAVDDSQLPKDRFSAERLKGVDSTLKIQPAELGDSAVYLCASRDPDSYNEQFFGPGTRLTVL.

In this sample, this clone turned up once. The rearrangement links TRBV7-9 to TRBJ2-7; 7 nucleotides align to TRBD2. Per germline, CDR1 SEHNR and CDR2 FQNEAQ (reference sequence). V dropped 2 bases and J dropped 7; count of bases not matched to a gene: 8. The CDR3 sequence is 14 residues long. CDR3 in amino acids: CASSLSGTNYEQYF. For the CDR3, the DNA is TGTGCCAGCAGCTTATCCGGGACTAACTATGAGCAGTACTTC.

Here the CDR3 DNA reads TGTGCCAGTAGTAGACTTGGGACAGACTATGGCTACACCTTC. Protein: CASSRLGTDYGYTF. This chain joins TRBV19 and TRBJ1-2; 7 bases line up with TRBD1. Per the germline V gene, CDR1 is LNHDA and CDR2 is SQIVND (reference sequence). V shed 4 bases and J 3 bases; nucleotides not matched to a gene: 5. There are 14 residues in the CDR3.

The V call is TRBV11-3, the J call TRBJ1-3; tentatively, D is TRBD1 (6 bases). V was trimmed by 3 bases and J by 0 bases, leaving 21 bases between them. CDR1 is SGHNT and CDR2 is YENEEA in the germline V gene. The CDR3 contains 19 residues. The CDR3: CASSFKVWARTVSGNTIYF. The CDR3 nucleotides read TGTGCCAGCAGCTTTAAAGTATGGGCAAGGACAGTCTCTGGAAACACCATATATTTT.

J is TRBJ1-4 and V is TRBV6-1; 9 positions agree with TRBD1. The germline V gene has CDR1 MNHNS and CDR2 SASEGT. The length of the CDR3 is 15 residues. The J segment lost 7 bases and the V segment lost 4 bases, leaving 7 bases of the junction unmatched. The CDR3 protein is CASSVAGTGSEKLFF. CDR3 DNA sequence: TGTGCCAGCAGTGTTGCCGGGACAGGGAGTGAAAAACTGTTTTTT.

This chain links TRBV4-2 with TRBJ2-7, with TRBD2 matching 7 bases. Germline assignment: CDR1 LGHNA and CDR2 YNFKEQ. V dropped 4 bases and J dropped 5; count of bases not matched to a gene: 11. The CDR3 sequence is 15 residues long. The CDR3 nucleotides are TGTGCCAGCAGCCCACTGGGAGGGACCCTCGACGAGCAGTACTTC. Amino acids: CASSPLGGTLDEQYF.

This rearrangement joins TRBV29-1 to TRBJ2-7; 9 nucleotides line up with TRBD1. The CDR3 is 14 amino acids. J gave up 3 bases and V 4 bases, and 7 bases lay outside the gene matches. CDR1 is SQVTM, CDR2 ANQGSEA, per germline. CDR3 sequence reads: CSVGPGQGRYEQYF. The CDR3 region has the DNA TGCAGCGTTGGCCCGGGACAGGGACGCTACGAGCAGTACTTC.

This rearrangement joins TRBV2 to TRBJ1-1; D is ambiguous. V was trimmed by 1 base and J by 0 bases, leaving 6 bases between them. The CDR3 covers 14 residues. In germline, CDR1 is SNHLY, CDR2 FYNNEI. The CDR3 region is CASSEGHLNTEAFF. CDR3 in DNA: TGTGCCAGCAGTGAAGGTCACTTGAACACTGAAGCTTTCTTT.

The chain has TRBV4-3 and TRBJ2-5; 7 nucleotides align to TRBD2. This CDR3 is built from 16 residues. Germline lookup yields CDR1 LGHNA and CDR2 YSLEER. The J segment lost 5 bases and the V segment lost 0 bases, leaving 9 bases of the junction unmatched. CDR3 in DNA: TGCGCCAGCAGCCAAGATTACGCCATGGGAGGGGAGACCCAGTACTTC. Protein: CASSQDYAMGGETQYF.

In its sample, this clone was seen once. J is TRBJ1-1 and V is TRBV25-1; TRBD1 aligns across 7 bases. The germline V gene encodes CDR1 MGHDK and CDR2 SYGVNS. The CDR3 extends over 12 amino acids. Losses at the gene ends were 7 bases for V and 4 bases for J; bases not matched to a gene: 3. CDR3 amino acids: CASIRGPTEAFF. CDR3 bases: TGTGCCAGCATTAGGGGGCCCACTGAAGCTTTCTTT.

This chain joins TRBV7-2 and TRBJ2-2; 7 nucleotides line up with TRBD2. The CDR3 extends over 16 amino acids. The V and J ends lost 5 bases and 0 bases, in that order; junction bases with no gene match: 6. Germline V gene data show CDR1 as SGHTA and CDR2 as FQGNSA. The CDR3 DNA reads TGTGCCAGCAGCCCGCGGGCGGGAGCGAACACCGGGGAGCTGTTTTTT. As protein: CASSPRAGANTGELFF.

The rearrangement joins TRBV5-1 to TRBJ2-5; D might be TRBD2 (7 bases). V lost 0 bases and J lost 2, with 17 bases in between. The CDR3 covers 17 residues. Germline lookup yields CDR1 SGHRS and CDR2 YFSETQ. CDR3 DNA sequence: TGCGCCAGCAGCTTGGCGCTGACGGGGGGCCCTCAAGAGACCCAGTACTTC. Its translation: CASSLALTGGPQETQYF.

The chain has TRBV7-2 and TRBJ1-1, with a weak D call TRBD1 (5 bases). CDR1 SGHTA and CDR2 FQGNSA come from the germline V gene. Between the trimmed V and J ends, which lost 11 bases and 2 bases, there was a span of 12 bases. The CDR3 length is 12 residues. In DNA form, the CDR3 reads TGTGCCGCACGGGGGGGTAACACTGAAGCTTTCTTT. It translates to CAARGGNTEAFF.

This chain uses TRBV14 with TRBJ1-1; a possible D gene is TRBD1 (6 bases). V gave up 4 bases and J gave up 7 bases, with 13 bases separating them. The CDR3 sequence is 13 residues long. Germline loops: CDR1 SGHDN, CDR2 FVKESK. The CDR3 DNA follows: TGTGCCAGCAGCCTCAGCCTCAGGGGTGAAGCTTTCTTT. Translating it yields CASSLSLRGEAFF. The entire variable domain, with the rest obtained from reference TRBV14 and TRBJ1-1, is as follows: EAGVTQFPSHSVIEKGQTVTLRCDPISGHDNLYWYRRVMGKEIKFLLHFVKESKQDESGMPNNRFLAERTGGTYSTLKVQPAELEDSGVYFCASSLSLRGEAFFGQGTRLTVV.

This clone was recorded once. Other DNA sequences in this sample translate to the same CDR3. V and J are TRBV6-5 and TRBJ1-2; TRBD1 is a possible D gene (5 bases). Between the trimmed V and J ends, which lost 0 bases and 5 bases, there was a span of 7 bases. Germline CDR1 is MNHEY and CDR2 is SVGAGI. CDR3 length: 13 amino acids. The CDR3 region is CASSYSAGYGYTF. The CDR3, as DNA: TGTGCCAGCAGTTACTCGGCAGGGTATGGCTACACCTTC.

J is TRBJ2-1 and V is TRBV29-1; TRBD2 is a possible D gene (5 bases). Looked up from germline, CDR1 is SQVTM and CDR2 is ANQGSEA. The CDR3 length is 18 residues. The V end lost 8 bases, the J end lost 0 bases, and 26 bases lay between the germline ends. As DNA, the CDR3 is TGCAGCTCTGACGGAGGACCCCAGGATCCCAGCTCCTACAATGAGCAGTTCTTC. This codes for CSSDGGPQDPSSYNEQFF.

The CDR3 sequence is CASRETGNGYTF. The CDR3 DNA reads TGCGCCAGCAGGGAAACAGGGAATGGCTACACCTTC. The chain couples TRBV10-2 to TRBJ1-2; D possibly corresponds to TRBD1 (6 bases). The CDR3 is 12 residues long. Germline CDR1 and CDR2: WSHSY and SAAADI. Trimming left V 6 bases short and J 6 bases short, with 11 bases between.

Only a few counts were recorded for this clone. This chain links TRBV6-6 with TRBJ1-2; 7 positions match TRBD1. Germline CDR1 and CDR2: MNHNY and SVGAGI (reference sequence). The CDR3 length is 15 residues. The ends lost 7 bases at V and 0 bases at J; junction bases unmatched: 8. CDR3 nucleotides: TGTGCCAGCAAAGGAGGGGACAGCTCTAACTATGGCTACACCTTC. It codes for CASKGGDSSNYGYTF.

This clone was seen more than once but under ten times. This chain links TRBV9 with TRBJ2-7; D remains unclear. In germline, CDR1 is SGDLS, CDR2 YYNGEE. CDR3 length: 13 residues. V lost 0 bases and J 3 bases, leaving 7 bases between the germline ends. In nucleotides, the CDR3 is TGTGCCAGCAGCGTAGCCTCCAGCTACGAGCAGTACTTC. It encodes CASSVASSYEQYF. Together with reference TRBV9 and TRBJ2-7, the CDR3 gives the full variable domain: DSGVTQTPKHLITATGQRVTLRCSPRSGDLSVYWYQQSLDQGLQFLIQYYNGEERAKGNILERFSAQQFPDLHSELNLSSLELGDSALYFCASSVASSYEQYFGPGTRLTVT.

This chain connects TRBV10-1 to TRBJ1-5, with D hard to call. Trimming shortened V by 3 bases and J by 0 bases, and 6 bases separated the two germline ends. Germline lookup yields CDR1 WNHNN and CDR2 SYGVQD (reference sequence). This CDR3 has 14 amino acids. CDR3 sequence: CASSESGSNQPQHF. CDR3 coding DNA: TGCGCCAGCAGTGAATCGGGTAGCAATCAGCCCCAGCATTTT.

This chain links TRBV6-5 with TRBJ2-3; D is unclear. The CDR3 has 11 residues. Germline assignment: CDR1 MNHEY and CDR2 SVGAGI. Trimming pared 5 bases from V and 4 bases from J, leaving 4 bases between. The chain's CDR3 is CASSQADTQYF. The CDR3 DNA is TGTGCCAGCAGTCAGGCAGATACGCAGTATTTT.

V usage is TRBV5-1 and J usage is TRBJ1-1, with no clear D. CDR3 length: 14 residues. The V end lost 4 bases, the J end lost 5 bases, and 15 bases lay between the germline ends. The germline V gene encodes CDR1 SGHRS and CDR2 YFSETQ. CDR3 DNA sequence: TGCGCCAGCAGCCAAGACCCCTCGGGGACTGAAGCTTTCTTT. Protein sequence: CASSQDPSGTEAFF.

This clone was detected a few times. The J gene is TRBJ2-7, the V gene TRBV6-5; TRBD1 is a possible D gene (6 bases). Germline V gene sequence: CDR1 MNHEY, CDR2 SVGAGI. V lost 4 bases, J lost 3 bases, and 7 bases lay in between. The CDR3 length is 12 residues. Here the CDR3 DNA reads TGTGCCAGCAGTTTACAGGGCTACGAGCAGTACTTC. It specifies CASSLQGYEQYF.